This TCR beta chain was retrieved from a study of spatial heterogeneity in lung cancer. A word on this clonotype: Its antigen is currently unknown.

Study-level findings and limits: Ubiquitous expanded tumor TCRs were seen in blood more at resection than at follow-up.

A distinct unique molecular identifier was carried by each TCR cDNA molecule. TCRdb reprocessed the 5' RACE reads via MiXCR and lists one record per CDR3 protein. Of 30,000 to 45,000 distinct CDR3 sequences in the sample, less than 9% are singletons; the top ten hold roughly 28%. As for time point: sample taken at primary tumor resection. The specimen was PBMCs, collected at surgery. This TCR derives from a female donor with early-stage non-small cell lung cancer.

In nucleotides, the CDR3 is TGTGCCAGCAGCAACATCTATGGCAGGGGGCCAGAAAAACTGTTTTTT. Its translation: CASSNIYGRGPEKLFF. The chain is built from TRBV6-2 or TRBV6-3 and TRBJ1-4, with 8 bases fitting TRBD1. The CDR3 contains 16 residues. CDR1 is MNHEY and CDR2 is SVGEGT in the germline V gene. Unmatched junction bases numbered 14, after V lost 6 bases and J lost 8 bases.